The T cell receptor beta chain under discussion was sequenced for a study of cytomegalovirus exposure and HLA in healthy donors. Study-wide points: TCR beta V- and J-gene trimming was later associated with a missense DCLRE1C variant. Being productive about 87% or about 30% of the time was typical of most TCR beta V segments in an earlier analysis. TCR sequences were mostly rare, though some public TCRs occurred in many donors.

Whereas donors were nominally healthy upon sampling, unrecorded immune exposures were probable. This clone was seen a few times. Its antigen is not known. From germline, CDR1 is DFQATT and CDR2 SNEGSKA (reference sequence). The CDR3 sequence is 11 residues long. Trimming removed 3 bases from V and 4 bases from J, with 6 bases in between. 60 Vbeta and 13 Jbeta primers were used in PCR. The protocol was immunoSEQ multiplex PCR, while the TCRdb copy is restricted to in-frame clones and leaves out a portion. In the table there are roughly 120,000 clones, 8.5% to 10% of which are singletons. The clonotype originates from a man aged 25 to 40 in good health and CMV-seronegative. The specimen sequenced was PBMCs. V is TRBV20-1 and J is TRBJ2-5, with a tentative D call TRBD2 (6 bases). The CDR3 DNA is TGCAGTGCTAGGGGGGGAGAGACCCAGTACTTC. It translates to CSARGGETQYF.